This record concerns one T cell receptor beta chain sequence. The entry originates in a study of CD8+CD57+ T cells in acquired aplastic anemia. All patients picked for sequencing had shown, by flow cytometry, an expansion of CD8+CD57+ cells. Blood samples were obtained from patients who had received no prior therapy. This CDR3 is 14 amino acids long. Germline V gene lookup returns CDR1 LNHNV and CDR2 YYDKDF (reference sequence). V was shortened by 7 bases and J by 2 bases, with 13 bases between the two germline ends. TCR beta VDJ and CDR3 were profiled, and genomic DNA was the template. TCRdb re-analysed the reads in MiXCR, keeping a single row per CDR3 protein. The sample lists about 190,000 distinct CDR3 sequences, 40% to 50% occurring once.

The rearrangement uses TRBV15 and TRBJ2-3, with D possibly being TRBD2 (5 bases). This TCR was recovered from a human donor with aplastic anemia. Sequenced: sorted CD4+, CD8+, or CD8+CD57+ T cells (not recorded which) from PBMCs. CDR3 DNA sequence: TGTGCCACCAAGACGCGGGTTTCCACAGATACGCAGTATTTT. Protein: CATKTRVSTDTQYF.